The T cell receptor beta chain described here comes from a study of CD8+ T cells in alopecia areata. The study's findings and limits: In patients, TCRs were shared less clearly than in mice, and HLA may possibly be involved. Clonality in lesional scalp, especially alopecia totalis/universalis, exceeded that of normal scalp.

This CDR3 contains 15 residues. With 6 bases removed from V and 4 bases from J, the gap between germline ends came to 16 bases. The germline V gene has CDR1 KGHSH and CDR2 LQKENI. Sequencing relied on a cDNA template that was reverse transcribed from extracted RNA. Sequencing was performed with immunoSEQ multiplex PCR; in TCRdb, only in-frame clones are kept and a portion is missing. The repertoire consists of about 140,000 clones, with 50% to 65% occurring once and the leading ten covering about 4.3%. This clone showed up just a few times. What it recognizes is unknown. Starting from PBMCs, sorting isolated CD4+ and CD8+ T cells.

The chain combines TRBV18 with TRBJ1-5, with D perhaps TRBD1 (6 bases). The sequenced sample consisted of CD4+ T cells sorted from blood. The origin of this receptor is a human donor in good health. CDR3 protein: CASSPGTLANQPQHF. The CDR3 nucleotides read TGTGCCAGCTCCCCCGGGACATTAGCAAATCAGCCCCAGCATTTT.